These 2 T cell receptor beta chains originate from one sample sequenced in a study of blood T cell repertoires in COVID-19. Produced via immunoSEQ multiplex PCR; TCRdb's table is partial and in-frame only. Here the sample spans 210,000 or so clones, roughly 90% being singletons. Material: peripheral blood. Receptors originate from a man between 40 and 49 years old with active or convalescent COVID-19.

CDR3 nucleotide sequence: TGTGCCAGCAGCTTAGTTAGGACTAGCGGGAATGAGCAGTTCTTC. Translated: CASSLVRTSGNEQFF. The chain combines TRBV7-2 with TRBJ2-1; 11 bases fit TRBD2. The CDR3 is 15 residues long. Looked up from germline, CDR1 is SGHTA and CDR2 is FQGNSA. With 1 base clipped from V and 7 bases from J, the junction kept 3 bases outside the gene matches.

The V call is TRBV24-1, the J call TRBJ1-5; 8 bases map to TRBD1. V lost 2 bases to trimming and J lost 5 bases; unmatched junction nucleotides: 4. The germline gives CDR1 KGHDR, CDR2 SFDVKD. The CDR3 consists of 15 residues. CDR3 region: CATSDSRTGYQPQHF. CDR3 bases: TGTGCCACCAGTGATTCCCGGACAGGGTATCAGCCCCAGCATTTT.